The 17 T cell receptor beta chains presented below share a single source sample, sequenced in a study of T-cell reconstitution after alpha-beta-depleted transplantation in children. Library preparation (for TCRbeta) was performed with unique molecular identifiers. TCRdb re-called the PCR reads through MiXCR, storing one row per CDR3 protein. The sample lists hundreds of thousands of distinct CDR3 sequences, around 17% occurring once. The sequencing here drew on PBMCs from the stem cell graft donor, taken from the stem cell graft. The source is a human donor who donated a stem cell graft to a child with acute myeloid leukemia.

This clonotype has a handful of counts. V gene TRBV7-8 combines with J gene TRBJ2-6, with D possibly matching TRBD1 (5 bases). The V and J ends lost 3 bases and 0 bases respectively, with 21 bases between them. The CDR3 has 20 residues. Per the germline V gene, CDR1 is SGHVS and CDR2 is FQNEAQ. The CDR3 protein is CASSFTLPRDVSSGANVLTF. As DNA, the CDR3 is TGTGCCAGCAGCTTTACTTTGCCCAGGGATGTAAGCTCTGGGGCCAACGTCCTGACTTTC. Based on the CDR3 plus reference TRBV7-8 and TRBJ2-6, the full variable domain is GAGVSQSPRYKVAKRGQDVALRCDPISGHVSLFWYQQALGQGPEFLTYFQNEAQLDKSGLPSDRFFAERPEGSVSTLKIQRTQQEDSAVYLCASSFTLPRDVSSGANVLTFGAGSRLTVL.

This clonotype has a count of ten or more. The chain couples TRBV20-1 to TRBJ1-4, with D perhaps TRBD1 (6 bases). This CDR3 is built from 12 residues. Germline V gene data show CDR1 as DFQATT and CDR2 as SNEGSKA (reference sequence). The CDR3 loop is CSSRGGGEKLFF. The CDR3 DNA reads TGCAGCAGCAGGGGCGGGGGTGAAAAACTGTTTTTT.

The V call is TRBV13, the J call TRBJ2-2, with a tentative D call TRBD2 (6 bases). Germline CDR1 and CDR2: PRHDT and FYEKMQ (reference sequence). The V end lost 5 bases, the J end lost 7 bases, and 11 bases lay between the germline ends. CDR3 length: 13 amino acids. As DNA, the CDR3 is TGTGCCAGCAGCGACCCGGGGGTCGGGGAGCTGTTTTTT. Encoded protein: CASSDPGVGELFF. Full variable domain (remainder filled in from reference TRBV13 and TRBJ2-2): AAGVIQSPRHLIKEKRETATLKCYPIPRHDTVYWYQQGPGQDPQFLISFYEKMQSDKGSIPDRFSAQQFSDYHSELNMSSLELGDSALYFCASSDPGVGELFFGEGSRLTVL.

This chain connects TRBV20-1 to TRBJ2-1; a possible D gene is TRBD1 (6 bases). V lost 7 bases to trimming and J lost 3 bases, with 16 bases between them. The CDR3 is 14 residues long. CDR1 is DFQATT, CDR2 SNEGSKA, per germline (reference sequence). CDR3 amino acids: CSGSQGSGYNEQFF. The CDR3 region has the DNA TGCAGTGGGAGCCAGGGGTCGGGCTACAATGAGCAGTTCTTC.

The chain combines TRBV20-1 with TRBJ2-7; D not certain. V lost 7 bases and J lost 2, with 12 bases in between. Germline V CDR1 and CDR2: DFQATT, SNEGSKA (reference sequence). The length of the CDR3 is 12 residues. This CDR3 is CSVQPPTYEQYF. The CDR3 nucleotides read TGCAGTGTCCAGCCCCCTACCTACGAGCAGTACTTC.

The genes are TRBV20-1 and TRBJ2-7; tentatively, D is TRBD1 or TRBD2 (5 bases each). Germline CDR1 is DFQATT and CDR2 is SNEGSKA (reference sequence). This CDR3 spans 16 amino acids. V lost 1 base, J lost 2 bases, and 18 bases lay in between. The CDR3 protein is CSARVHSGPAPYEQYF. The CDR3 nucleotides read TGCAGTGCTAGAGTCCACTCGGGACCAGCCCCCTACGAGCAGTACTTC.

This clonotype was recorded a few times. V is TRBV7-6 and J is TRBJ2-6, with D possibly TRBD1 on 6 matching bases. Per the germline V gene, CDR1 is SGHVS and CDR2 is FNYEAQ. V lost 6 bases, J lost 4 bases, and 10 bases lay in between. CDR3 length: 14 amino acids. CDR3 in amino acids: CASSPGVGANVLTF. The CDR3 DNA reads TGTGCCAGCAGTCCAGGGGTAGGGGCCAACGTCCTGACTTTC. The full variable domain, completed using reference TRBV7-6 and TRBJ2-6, is GAGVSQSPRYKVTKRGQDVALRCDPISGHVSLYWYRQALGQGPEFLTYFNYEAQQDKSGLPNDRFSAERPEGSISTLTIQRTEQRDSAMYRCASSPGVGANVLTFGAGSRLTVL.

This clonotype has a handful of counts. This chain joins TRBV4-2 and TRBJ2-2; D possibly corresponds to TRBD1 (5 bases). CDR1 and CDR2 (germline): LGHNA, YNFKEQ. This CDR3 is 16 amino acids long. Trimming removed 0 bases at V and 1 base at J, with 9 bases between. The CDR3 loop reads CASSQEGQVNTGELFF. In DNA, the CDR3 is TGTGCCAGCAGCCAAGAGGGGCAGGTGAACACCGGGGAGCTGTTTTTT.

This chain links TRBV7-2 with TRBJ1-3; 7 bases agree with TRBD1. The CDR3 contains 17 residues. Germline CDR1 reads SGHTA; CDR2 reads FQGNSA. Trimming took 1 base from V and 0 from J; bases not matched to a gene: 6. Written as DNA, the CDR3 is TGTGCCAGCAGCTTAGGGGGGGGACAGAGCTCTGGAAACACCATATATTTT. Translating it yields CASSLGGGQSSGNTIYF.

This clonotype showed up many times. V is TRBV27 and J is TRBJ1-2; D remains unclear. The CDR3 runs to 13 residues. CDR1 and CDR2 from the germline V gene are MNHEY and SMNVEV (reference sequence). Trimming shortened V by 3 bases and J by 4 bases, and 9 bases separated the two germline ends. For the CDR3, the DNA is TGTGCCAGCAGTTTGATCGGGTTCTATGGCTACACCTTC. Its protein product is CASSLIGFYGYTF.

There are many counts of this clonotype. The chain has TRBV20-1 and TRBJ1-5, with D tentatively TRBD1 (5 bases). The ends were cut back, 0 bases at V and 5 bases at J, with 14 bases in the middle. CDR1 is DFQATT, CDR2 SNEGSKA, per germline (reference sequence). This CDR3 is 15 amino acids long. The CDR3 loop reads CSARDYTGSHQPQHF. In nucleotides, the CDR3 is TGCAGTGCTAGAGATTACACAGGATCCCATCAGCCCCAGCATTTT.

This clonotype was picked up many times. The J gene is TRBJ2-3, the V gene TRBV20-1, with D unresolved. This CDR3 contains 12 residues. The V gene lost 6 bases and the J gene lost 3 bases, with 10 bases spanning the gap. Germline-derived CDR1 and CDR2 are DFQATT and SNEGSKA (reference sequence). In DNA form, the CDR3 reads TGCAGTGCCCCATATCCTACAGATACGCAGTATTTT. As protein: CSAPYPTDTQYF.

The genes are TRBV21-1 and TRBJ1-5. TRBV21-1 is classified as a pseudogene. This CDR3 has 17 residues. DNA for the CDR3: TGTGCCAGCAGCAAATTAATGGGTGGGCCTCCCAATCAGCCCCAGCATTTT. It encodes CASSKLMGGPPNQPQHF.

This clonotype occurred a few times. The genes are TRBV11-2 and TRBJ1-1, with unresolved D. Looked up from germline, CDR1 is SGHAT and CDR2 is FQNNGV. With 3 bases removed from V and 0 bases from J, the gap between germline ends came to 8 bases. There are 14 residues in the CDR3. This CDR3 is CASSLHPMNTEAFF. The CDR3 bases are TGTGCCAGCAGCTTGCACCCAATGAACACTGAAGCTTTCTTT. The complete variable domain, with remaining parts taken from reference TRBV11-2 and TRBJ1-1, reads EAGVAQSPRYKIIEKRQSVAFWCNPISGHATLYWYQQILGQGPKLLIQFQNNGVVDDSQLPKDRFSAERLKGVDSTLKIQPAKLEDSAVYLCASSLHPMNTEAFFGQGTRLTVV.

This clonotype occurred a few times. This sequence joins TRBV5-1 and TRBJ2-7; TRBD2 matches 7 bases. The CDR3 covers 14 residues. Trimming cost V 2 bases and J 6 bases; bases outside gene matches: 8. The germline gives CDR1 SGHRS, CDR2 YFSETQ. CDR3 in DNA: TGCGCCAGCAGCTTAATGGGGGGGTACGGCGAGCAGTACGTC. Its protein is CASSLMGGYGEQYV.

The sample holds many counts of this clonotype. This chain connects TRBV5-1 to TRBJ1-2; D might be TRBD1 (5 bases). Germline CDR1 SGHRS, CDR2 YFSETQ. V dropped 7 bases and J dropped 7 bases, with 14 bases sitting between them. The CDR3 totals 12 residues. CDR3: CASSRGGVGYTF. The CDR3 DNA is TGCGCCAGCTCTCGGGGCGGCGTTGGCTACACCTTC.

J is TRBJ2-3 and V is TRBV4-1; D is perhaps TRBD2 (5 bases). With 1 base removed from V and 0 bases from J, the gap between germline ends came to 11 bases. Germline CDR1 is MGHRA and CDR2 is YSYEKL. This CDR3 has 16 amino acids. CDR3 nucleotides: TGCGCCAGCAGCCAAGTCCTAGCTCCTAGCACAGATACGCAGTATTTT. Protein product: CASSQVLAPSTDTQYF.